The clone carrying this TCR beta chain was seen just once. Its antigen is still unknown. The data derive from a study of T cell repertoires in cytomegalovirus infection. Study as a whole: CMV infection together with matching HLA type was indicated by public TCR beta signatures. Points from the study as a whole: Cumulative frequency of public TCR beta families picked out carriers of CMV plus the relevant HLA. The study found HLA-C-restricted CMV-specific TCR beta clonotypes dominating the ex vivo response.

TCRdb re-analysed the reads in MiXCR, keeping a single row per CDR3 protein. The repertoire holds nearly 450,000 distinct CDR3 sequences, with 30% to 40% as singletons. The length of the CDR3 is 15 residues. Trimming took 4 bases from V and 4 from J, leaving 17 bases between them. In germline, CDR1 is SGHAT, CDR2 FQDESV (reference sequence). Sequencing was done on a sample of PBMCs. The V and J genes are TRBV11-1 and TRBJ2-7; no reliable D call. The origin of this receptor is a human donor in good health (CMV status not recorded). Some clones in this sample may be carry-over from other donors' samples. The CDR3 DNA reads as TGTGCCAGCAGCTCCCTTAGCCAGCCCCTATACGAGCAGTACTTC. Encoded protein: CASSSLSQPLYEQYF.